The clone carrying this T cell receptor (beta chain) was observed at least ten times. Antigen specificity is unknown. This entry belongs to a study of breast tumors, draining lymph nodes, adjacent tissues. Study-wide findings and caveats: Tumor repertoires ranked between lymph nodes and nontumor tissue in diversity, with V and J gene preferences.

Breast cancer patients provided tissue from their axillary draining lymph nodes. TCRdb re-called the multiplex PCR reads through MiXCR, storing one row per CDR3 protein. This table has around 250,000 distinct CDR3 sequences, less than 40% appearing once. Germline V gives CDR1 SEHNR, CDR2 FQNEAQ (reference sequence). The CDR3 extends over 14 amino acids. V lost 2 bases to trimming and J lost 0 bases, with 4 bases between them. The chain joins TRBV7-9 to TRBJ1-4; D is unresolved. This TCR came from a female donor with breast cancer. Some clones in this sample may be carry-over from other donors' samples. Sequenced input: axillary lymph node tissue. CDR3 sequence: CASSLRATNEKLFF. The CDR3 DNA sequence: TGTGCCAGCAGCTTAAGAGCAACTAATGAAAAACTGTTTTTT.